A selection of T cell receptor beta chains follows, all from one sample in a study of radiotherapy plus CTLA-4 blockade in lung cancer. TCRdb keeps only in-frame clones here, not all; method: immunoSEQ multiplex PCR. This table has around 100,000 clones, approximately 75% appearing once. This specimen was peripheral blood, taken from a patient treated with radiotherapy plus ipilimumab. Every receptor here comes from a human donor with non-small cell lung cancer who had a partial response to radiotherapy plus ipilimumab. Some clones in this sample may be carry-over from other donors' samples. CDR3s include the opening cysteine and the closing phenylalanine or tryptophan. D genes are given only for firm matches. A row's size may be missing; if present it is once, few, many or a size class.

J,size,V,D,DNA,CDR3
TRBJ2-7,-,TRBV27,TRBD2,TGTGCCAGCAGTTCCGGGACTAGCTACGAGCAGTACTTC,CASSSGTSYEQYF
TRBJ2-3,-,TRBV6-6,TRBD2,TGTGCCAGCGGAGGGCTCGGGGGGACAGATACGCAGTATTTT,CASGGLGGTDTQYF
TRBJ1-2,-,TRBV5-5,-,TGTGCCAGCAGCTTGGAGGGAGCCAAGGTCCCCAATGGCTACACCTTC,CASSLEGAKVPNGYTF
TRBJ1-5,-,TRBV5-1,TRBD1,TGCGCCAGCAGCTTGTCTGGGACAGGGGGAAATCAGCCCCAGCATTTT,CASSLSGTGGNQPQHF
TRBJ1-1,few,TRBV10-3,-,TGTGCCATCAGTGAGTCCGGGGGGAACACTGAAGCTTTCTTT,CAISESGGNTEAFF
TRBJ1-1,few,TRBV4-3,-,TGCGCCAGCAGCCATTTCTCCGGGCTCGGGAGGGAAGCTTTCTTT,CASSHFSGLGREAFF
TRBJ2-3,-,TRBV27,-,TGTGCCAGCAGTTTAAGGAGCGATTACACAGATACGCAGTATTTT,CASSLRSDYTDTQYF
TRBJ1-1,-,TRBV19,-,TGTGCCAGTAGTATGCGGTTCCAAGGGGCGAGGACTGAAGCTTTCTTT,CASSMRFQGARTEAFF
TRBJ2-1,-,TRBV19,TRBD2,TGTGCCAGTACTCGGCGGGAGGGCCTCAATGAGCAGTTCTTC,CASTRREGLNEQFF
TRBJ1-2,-,TRBV27,-,TGTGCCAGCAGTGGGATGCAGGGTACTGGCTACACCTTC,CASSGMQGTGYTF
TRBJ2-3,once,TRBV19,TRBD1,TGTGCCAGTAACCCGACAGGGGCAGATACGCAGTATTTT,CASNPTGADTQYF
TRBJ2-1,-,TRBV12-5,TRBD2,TGTGCTAGTGGTTTGGTCCAGACTAGCGGGGGTTTGAATGAGCAGTTCTTC,CASGLVQTSGGLNEQFF
TRBJ2-3,-,TRBV27,-,TGTGCCAGCAGTTTAGAACGAGGGGATACGCAGTATTTT,CASSLERGDTQYF
TRBJ2-7,-,TRBV18,-,TGTGCCAGCTCACCCCCAGGGGAAAAGGGCTACGAGCAGTACTTC,CASSPPGEKGYEQYF
TRBJ2-1,many,TRBV5-1,-,TGCGCCAGCAGCTTGGATCCCGGGGGCTCCTACAATGAGCAGTTCTTC,CASSLDPGGSYNEQFF
TRBJ2-3,once,TRBV29-1,-,TGCAGCGTTGAAGTTCCAGCGGGCACAGATACGCAGTATTTT,CSVEVPAGTDTQYF
TRBJ1-2,few,TRBV11-3,TRBD1,TGTGCCAGCAGCTTTCGACAGGGGTACTATGGCTACACCTTC,CASSFRQGYYGYTF
TRBJ1-2,-,TRBV5-1,-,TGCGCCAGCAGCTTGGACCAGGGTGGCTACACCTTC,CASSLDQGGYTF
TRBJ1-1,-,TRBV7-6,-,TGTGCCAGCAGCTTACGGGCGGGGTTGGGTGCTGAAGCTTTCTTT,CASSLRAGLGAEAFF
TRBJ2-5,few,TRBV19,-,TGTGCCAGTAGTTACCGCGTCGGGGAGCAGTACTTC,CASSYRVGEQYF
TRBJ2-1,-,TRBV4-3,TRBD2,TGCGCCAGCAGCCAAGATCTAAGGGGGACTAGGGCCAATGAGCAGTTCTTC,CASSQDLRGTRANEQFF
TRBJ2-7,-,TRBV6-6,-,TGTGCCAGCAGTAAAGCGGAAGAGCAGTACTTC,CASSKAEEQYF
TRBJ2-7,-,TRBV29-1,-,TGCAGCGTTCTAACGACTTACGAGCAGTACTTC,CSVLTTYEQYF
TRBJ1-2,-,TRBV7-6,TRBD1,TGTGCCAGCAGCTCATCAGGACAGGGTGGCTACACCTTC,CASSSSGQGGYTF
TRBJ1-6,once,TRBV10-2,TRBD1,TGCGCCAGCAAGGGGGCGGTTAATTCACCCCTCCACTTT,CASKGAVNSPLHF
TRBJ2-1,-,TRBV19,TRBD2,TGTGCCAGTAGTCTGGGACTAGCGGGGGGGAACAATGAGCAGTTCTTC,CASSLGLAGGNNEQFF
TRBJ1-3,-,TRBV7-9,TRBD1,TGTGCCAGCAGCTTCGCGACAGGGAGCTCTGGAAACACCATATATTTT,CASSFATGSSGNTIYF
TRBJ2-5,-,TRBV15,-,TGTGCCACCAGCAGGCCCGGGACTCATCAAGAGACCCAGTACTTC,CATSRPGTHQETQYF
TRBJ1-2,-,TRBV4-2,-,TGTGCCAGCAGGGGGGGACCTTTCGGCTACACCTTC,CASRGGPFGYTF
TRBJ1-6,few,TRBV15,-,TGTGCCACCAGCAGGGAATACAGGGACTCACCCCTCCACTTT,CATSREYRDSPLHF
TRBJ2-5,-,TRBV11-3,TRBD2,TGTGCCAGCAGCTCTGGAGCGGGGGAAGGTGGGGAGACCCAGTACTTC,CASSSGAGEGGETQYF
TRBJ1-1,-,TRBV7-9,TRBD1,TGTGCCGGCAGCTCAAGACAGGGATACACTGAAGCTTTCTTT,CAGSSRQGYTEAFF
TRBJ2-6,-,TRBV29-1,-,TGCGGTATGACTGCCTCTGGGGCCAACGTCCTGACTTTC,CGMTASGANVLTF
TRBJ1-2,-,TRBV19,TRBD1,TGTGCCAGTAGTATAGCTCGGGACAGGGGGCGCGGTGGCTACACCTTC,CASSIARDRGRGGYTF
TRBJ2-7,-,TRBV5-1,TRBD1,TGCGCCAGCAGCTCCACCGGGACAGGGATGTACGAGCAGTACTTC,CASSSTGTGMYEQYF
TRBJ2-3,-,TRBV10-2,-,TGCGCCAGCAGTGAGTATGTGAGAGGCACAGATACGCAGTATTTT,CASSEYVRGTDTQYF
TRBJ2-2,-,TRBV5-1,TRBD2,TGCGCCAGCAGCTACACTAGCGGAGGAAACACCGGGGAGCTGTTTTTT,CASSYTSGGNTGELFF
TRBJ2-1,few,TRBV7-8,TRBD2,TGTGCCAGCAGCTTAATGAGATTCCTGGGACTAGGCAATGAGCAGTTCTTC,CASSLMRFLGLGNEQFF
TRBJ2-7,few,TRBV7-9,-,TGTGCCAGCGGGGGCAGGACCTACGAGCAGTACTTC,CASGGRTYEQYF
TRBJ2-1,-,TRBV5-1,TRBD2,TGCGCCAGCAGCTTGGTTACATGGACTAGCGGGAGCACTCCATTCTTC,CASSLVTWTSGSTPFF
TRBJ1-6,-,TRBV6-5,-,TGTGCCAGCAGTTACTCGGGGACAAATAATTCACCCCTCCACTTT,CASSYSGTNNSPLHF
TRBJ2-7,-,TRBV28,TRBD2,TGTGCCAGCAGTTCGGGGGGGAGCTCCTACGAGCAGTACTTC,CASSSGGSSYEQYF
TRBJ1-2,-,TRBV4-3,-,TGCGCCAGCAGCCAAGATCGGTCAGGGCACTATGGCTACACCTTC,CASSQDRSGHYGYTF
TRBJ1-2,-,TRBV6-1,TRBD1,TGTGCCAGCAGGGGACAGGGGGCGGGCGGCTACACCTTC,CASRGQGAGGYTF
TRBJ1-1,-,TRBV9,-,TGTGCCAGCAGCCGCACCGACAGGATGAACACTGAAGCTTTCTTT,CASSRTDRMNTEAFF
TRBJ2-7,-,TRBV18,-,TGTGCCAGCTCATCTCAGGGGGGCCCATACGAGCAGTACTTC,CASSSQGGPYEQYF
TRBJ2-2,once,TRBV1,-,TGCACCAGCAGCGGACAGAGAACCGGGGAGCTGTTTTTT,CTSSGQRTGELFF
TRBJ1-1,-,TRBV6-1,-,TGTGCCAGCAGTGGCCGCAGGGATAGGGCTTTCTTT,CASSGRRDRAFF
TRBJ1-1,-,TRBV2,-,TGTGCCAGCAGTGACCTGAGGGACACTGAAGCTTTCTTT,CASSDLRDTEAFF
TRBJ2-5,-,TRBV9,TRBD2,TGTGCCAGCAGCGTTTCGGCACTAGCGGGCCTCCAAGAGACCCAGTACTTC,CASSVSALAGLQETQYF
TRBJ2-1,-,TRBV7-2,TRBD2,TGTGCCAGCAGCCCGTCTAGCGGGAGGACGGGCGAGGAGCAGTTCTTC,CASSPSSGRTGEEQFF
TRBJ2-1,-,TRBV14,-,TGTGCCAGCAGCCCTTCTGTCCACAATGAGCAGTTCTTC,CASSPSVHNEQFF
TRBJ1-1,-,TRBV10-2,TRBD1,TGCGCCAGCACCTTCGACAGGGGCACTGAAGCTTTCTTT,CASTFDRGTEAFF
TRBJ2-7,-,TRBV11-3,-,TGTGCCAGCAGCTTAGTAAGGAGCTCCTACGAGCAGTACTTC,CASSLVRSSYEQYF
TRBJ1-2,-,TRBV5-8,-,TGTGCCAGCAGCTTGGCCCCTCCAGGCTTCTATGGCTACACCTTC,CASSLAPPGFYGYTF
TRBJ2-5,-,TRBV29-1,-,TGCAGCGTCCCGCTCGGGGTGGTCGGGCAAGAGACCCAGTACTTC,CSVPLGVVGQETQYF